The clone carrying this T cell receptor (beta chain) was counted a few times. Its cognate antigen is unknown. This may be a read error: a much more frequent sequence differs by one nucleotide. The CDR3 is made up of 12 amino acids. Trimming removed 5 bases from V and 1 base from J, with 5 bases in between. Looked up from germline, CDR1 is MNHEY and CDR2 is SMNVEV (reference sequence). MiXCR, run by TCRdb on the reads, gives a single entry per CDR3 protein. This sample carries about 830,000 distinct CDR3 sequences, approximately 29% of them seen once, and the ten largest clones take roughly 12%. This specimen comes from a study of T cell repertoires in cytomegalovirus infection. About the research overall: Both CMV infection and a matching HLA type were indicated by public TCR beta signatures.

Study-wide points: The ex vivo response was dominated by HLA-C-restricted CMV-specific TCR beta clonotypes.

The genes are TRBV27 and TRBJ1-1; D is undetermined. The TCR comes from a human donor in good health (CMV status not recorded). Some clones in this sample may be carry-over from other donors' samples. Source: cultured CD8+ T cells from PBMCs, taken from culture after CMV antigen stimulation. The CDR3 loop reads CASSHRNTEAFF. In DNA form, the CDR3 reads TGTGCCAGCAGTCACAGGAACACTGAAGCTTTCTTT.